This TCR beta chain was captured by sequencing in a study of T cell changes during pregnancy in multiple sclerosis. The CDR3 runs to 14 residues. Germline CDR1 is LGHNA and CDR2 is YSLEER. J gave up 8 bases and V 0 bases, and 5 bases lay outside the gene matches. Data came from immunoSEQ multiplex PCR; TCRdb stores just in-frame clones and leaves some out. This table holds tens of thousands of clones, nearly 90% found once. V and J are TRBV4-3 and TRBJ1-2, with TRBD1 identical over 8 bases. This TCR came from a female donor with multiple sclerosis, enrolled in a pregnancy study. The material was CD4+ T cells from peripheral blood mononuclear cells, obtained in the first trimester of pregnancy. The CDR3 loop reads CASSQDPDRAGYTF. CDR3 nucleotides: TGCGCCAGCAGCCAAGACCCGGACAGGGCCGGCTACACCTTC.